A single sample gave rise to the 2 T cell receptor beta chains below, sequenced in a study of blood T cell repertoires in COVID-19. Sequencing was performed with immunoSEQ multiplex PCR; in TCRdb, only in-frame clones are kept and a portion is missing. The repertoire consists of under 200,000 clones, with 80% occurring once and the leading ten covering 5% to 8.5%. Material: peripheral blood. Receptors originate from a man between 65 and 85 years old with active or convalescent COVID-19.

The chain links TRBV9 to TRBJ2-5; 9 nucleotides agree with TRBD2. The CDR3 has 15 amino acids. Per the germline V gene, CDR1 is SGDLS and CDR2 is YYNGEE. Losses at the gene ends were 2 bases for V and 5 bases for J; bases not matched to a gene: 7. CDR3 loop: CASSVSGGGGETQYF. CDR3 bases: TGTGCCAGCAGCGTTAGCGGGGGAGGGGGGGAGACCCAGTACTTC.

The chain recombines TRBV6-5 with TRBJ1-5, with TRBD1 matching over 7 bases. V lost 9 bases, J lost 5 bases, and 4 bases stayed unmatched. CDR3 length: 12 amino acids. Per the germline V gene, CDR1 is MNHEY and CDR2 is SVGAGI. CDR3 region: CARSRGYQPQHF. CDR3 sequence (DNA): TGTGCCAGGTCCAGGGGGTATCAGCCCCAGCATTTT.